The T cell receptor beta chain under discussion was sequenced for a study of OX40 agonist ivuxolimab in advanced cancers. Study-level background: Head and neck, renal cell, melanoma or hepatocellular carcinoma were the cancers that dose-escalation patients had.

The CDR3 has 16 residues. Trimming shortened V by 3 bases and J by 1 base, and 12 bases separated the two germline ends. Germline-derived CDR1 and CDR2 are MDHEN and SYDVKM. Worth noting for this clone: The antigen remains unidentified.

Overall study results and limits: At 0.1 to 3.0 mg/kg, clonal expansion of CD4+ and CD8+ blood T cells had occurred by week 6.

The method was immunoSEQ multiplex PCR; TCRdb's version includes in-frame clones alone and lacks a portion of them. Among about 95,000 clones, 75% to 95% were seen once, and the ten largest hold roughly 2.6%. This TCR was recovered from an adult with an advanced solid tumor such as melanoma, head and neck, liver or kidney cancer. The rearrangement links TRBV28 to TRBJ2-2; no clear D. Specimen: CD4+ or CD8+ T cells sorted from blood, collected in a trial of the OX40 agonist ivuxolimab. CDR3 residues: CASSFLEVVNTGELFF. The DNA of the CDR3 is TGTGCCAGCAGTTTTCTCGAGGTGGTGAACACCGGGGAGCTGTTTTTT.